Listed below are T cell receptor beta chains from one sample, sequenced in a study of T cells after somatic rescue of genetic block. Libraries were prepared by immunoSEQ multiplex PCR; TCRdb keeps only in-frame clonotypes and omits some of them. The sample has some 90,000 clones, 90% seen once. The sequencing sample was made of peripheral blood mononuclear cells (PBMCs). These receptors were obtained from a woman aged 18-29 years. Each CDR3 is given with its conserved first and last residue. A D gene is named only where the DNA matches it firmly. Clone size is shown for a subset of rows, as once, few, many or a class of expanded clone.

d_call: -; clone_size: once; v_call: TRBV7-2; j_call: TRBJ2-3; cdr3_aa: CASSPSAGWADTQYF; cdr3_nt: TGTGCCAGCAGCCCCTCGGCAGGATGGGCAGATACGCAGTATTTT
d_call: TRBD2; clone_size: once; v_call: TRBV4-2; j_call: TRBJ2-7; cdr3_aa: CASSQEAGEGHEQYF; cdr3_nt: TGTGCCAGCAGCCAAGAAGCGGGAGAGGGGCACGAGCAGTACTTC
d_call: TRBD2; clone_size: -; v_call: TRBV7-9; j_call: TRBJ2-1; cdr3_aa: CASSTPGLAGFYNEQFF; cdr3_nt: TGTGCCAGCAGCACGCCGGGACTAGCGGGATTCTACAATGAGCAGTTCTTC
d_call: TRBD1; clone_size: few; v_call: TRBV2; j_call: TRBJ1-5; cdr3_aa: CASRGTGWSNQPQHF; cdr3_nt: TGTGCCAGCAGGGGGACAGGGTGGAGCAATCAGCCCCAGCATTTT
d_call: -; clone_size: -; v_call: TRBV28; j_call: TRBJ1-1; cdr3_aa: CASSFVQGGDTEAFF; cdr3_nt: TGTGCCAGCAGTTTCGTACAGGGTGGGGACACTGAAGCTTTCTTT
d_call: -; clone_size: -; v_call: TRBV5-1; j_call: TRBJ1-3; cdr3_aa: CASSLAPDPSGNTIYF; cdr3_nt: TGCGCCAGCAGCTTGGCTCCGGACCCCTCTGGAAACACCATATATTTT
d_call: -; clone_size: once; v_call: TRBV29-1; j_call: TRBJ2-1; cdr3_aa: CSVGEGRWREQFF; cdr3_nt: TGCAGCGTTGGAGAGGGACGGTGGAGGGAGCAGTTCTTC
d_call: TRBD2; clone_size: -; v_call: TRBV4-1; j_call: TRBJ2-1; cdr3_aa: CASSQVPAGTSQTNNEQFF; cdr3_nt: TGCGCCAGCAGCCAAGTTCCCGCCGGGACTAGTCAAACCAACAATGAGCAGTTCTTC
d_call: -; clone_size: -; v_call: TRBV25-1; j_call: TRBJ2-1; cdr3_aa: CASRRTGPYNEQFF; cdr3_nt: TGTGCCAGCAGGAGAACAGGGCCCTACAATGAGCAGTTCTTC
d_call: -; clone_size: -; v_call: TRBV6-5; j_call: TRBJ2-1; cdr3_aa: CASSYSGLGPYNEQFF; cdr3_nt: TGTGCCAGCAGTTACTCGGGCCTTGGGCCCTACAATGAGCAGTTCTTC
d_call: -; clone_size: once; v_call: TRBV6-5; j_call: TRBJ1-5; cdr3_aa: CASGLRGVDQPQHF; cdr3_nt: TGTGCCAGCGGCCTTCGGGGGGTAGATCAGCCCCAGCATTTT
d_call: TRBD1; clone_size: -; v_call: TRBV6-5; j_call: TRBJ2-5; cdr3_aa: CASSTGDALRETQYF; cdr3_nt: TGTGCCAGCAGTACAGGGGATGCGTTGAGGGAGACCCAGTACTTC
d_call: TRBD2; clone_size: -; v_call: TRBV5-1; j_call: TRBJ2-1; cdr3_aa: CASSRAGTSSNEQFF; cdr3_nt: TGCGCCAGCAGCCGCGCCGGGACTAGCTCCAATGAGCAGTTCTTC
d_call: -; clone_size: -; v_call: TRBV9; j_call: TRBJ2-7; cdr3_aa: CASSVGARGEQYF; cdr3_nt: TGTGCCAGCAGCGTAGGGGCTAGGGGCGAGCAGTACTTC
d_call: -; clone_size: -; v_call: TRBV7-9; j_call: TRBJ1-2; cdr3_aa: CASSLEAGYGYTF; cdr3_nt: TGTGCCAGCAGCTTAGAGGCCGGCTATGGCTACACCTTC
d_call: TRBD1; clone_size: few; v_call: TRBV30; j_call: TRBJ1-1; cdr3_aa: CAWSGLQGLEAFF; cdr3_nt: TGTGCCTGGAGTGGACTACAGGGGCTTGAAGCTTTCTTT
d_call: TRBD2; clone_size: -; v_call: TRBV7-8; j_call: TRBJ2-1; cdr3_aa: CASSLIIGLAKDNEQFF; cdr3_nt: TGTGCCAGCAGCTTAATTATCGGACTAGCGAAAGACAATGAGCAGTTCTTC
d_call: -; clone_size: -; v_call: TRBV4-1; j_call: TRBJ2-2; cdr3_aa: CASSQEGTSTGELFF; cdr3_nt: TGCGCCAGCAGCCAAGAAGGGACGTCTACCGGGGAGCTGTTTTTT
d_call: -; clone_size: -; v_call: TRBV28; j_call: TRBJ1-4; cdr3_aa: CASSPLNEKLFF; cdr3_nt: TGTGCCAGCAGTCCCTTGAATGAAAAACTGTTTTTT
d_call: TRBD2; clone_size: once; v_call: TRBV27; j_call: TRBJ2-3; cdr3_aa: CASSLFRLAGGRTDTQYF; cdr3_nt: TGTGCCAGCAGTTTATTTAGGCTAGCGGGAGGGCGCACAGATACGCAGTATTTT
d_call: -; clone_size: -; v_call: TRBV9; j_call: TRBJ1-5; cdr3_aa: CASSVGPGRPPSNQPQHF; cdr3_nt: TGTGCCAGCAGCGTAGGGCCCGGCAGGCCCCCTAGCAATCAGCCCCAGCATTTT
d_call: -; clone_size: -; v_call: TRBV13; j_call: TRBJ1-1; cdr3_aa: CASSTRTAGRTEAFF; cdr3_nt: TGTGCCAGCAGCACCCGGACGGCCGGGCGCACTGAAGCTTTCTTT
d_call: TRBD1; clone_size: -; v_call: TRBV5-4; j_call: TRBJ2-5; cdr3_aa: CASSSGTGAFETQYF; cdr3_nt: TGTGCCAGCAGCTCCGGGACAGGGGCTTTCGAGACCCAGTACTTC
d_call: TRBD1; clone_size: -; v_call: TRBV27; j_call: TRBJ2-6; cdr3_aa: CASSLRGTGGAGANVLTF; cdr3_nt: TGTGCCAGCAGTTTAAGGGGGACAGGGGGCGCTGGGGCCAACGTCCTGACTTTC
d_call: -; clone_size: -; v_call: TRBV5-4; j_call: TRBJ2-7; cdr3_aa: CASSPAGREQYF; cdr3_nt: TGTGCCAGCAGCCCTGCCGGAAGGGAGCAGTACTTC
d_call: -; clone_size: -; v_call: TRBV28; j_call: TRBJ1-2; cdr3_aa: CASSPPGDYGYTF; cdr3_nt: TGTGCCAGCAGTCCCCCGGGGGACTATGGCTACACCTTC
d_call: TRBD1; clone_size: -; v_call: TRBV2; j_call: TRBJ1-5; cdr3_aa: CASSGGQGTLSNQPQHF; cdr3_nt: TGTGCCAGCAGTGGGGGACAGGGTACACTTAGCAATCAGCCCCAGCATTTT
d_call: -; clone_size: once; v_call: TRBV29-1; j_call: TRBJ2-6; cdr3_aa: CSVGDSGANVLTF; cdr3_nt: TGCAGCGTCGGAGACTCTGGGGCCAACGTCCTGACTTTC
d_call: -; clone_size: -; v_call: TRBV7-2; j_call: TRBJ2-5; cdr3_aa: CASSPPGPQETQYF; cdr3_nt: TGTGCCAGCAGCCCGCCGGGGCCCCAAGAGACCCAGTACTTC
d_call: -; clone_size: -; v_call: TRBV2; j_call: TRBJ1-1; cdr3_aa: CASIDNGDTEAFF; cdr3_nt: TGTGCCAGCATCGACAACGGGGACACTGAAGCTTTCTTT
d_call: -; clone_size: few; v_call: TRBV28; j_call: TRBJ1-2; cdr3_aa: CASSFDRSIDGYTF; cdr3_nt: TGTGCCAGCAGTTTCGACAGGAGTATCGATGGCTACACCTTC
d_call: -; clone_size: once; v_call: TRBV6-1; j_call: TRBJ2-7; cdr3_aa: CASSESGTYEQYF; cdr3_nt: TGTGCCAGCAGTGAATCGGGGACGTACGAGCAGTACTTC
d_call: -; clone_size: -; v_call: TRBV5-1; j_call: TRBJ1-1; cdr3_aa: CASSYASSVTEAFF; cdr3_nt: TGCGCCAGCAGCTATGCGTCGTCAGTCACTGAAGCTTTCTTT
d_call: TRBD1; clone_size: -; v_call: TRBV25-1; j_call: TRBJ1-1; cdr3_aa: CASRGQKNTEAFF; cdr3_nt: TGTGCCAGCAGGGGACAGAAGAACACTGAAGCTTTCTTT
d_call: TRBD1; clone_size: once; v_call: TRBV2; j_call: TRBJ2-2; cdr3_aa: CASSLRDRGPAGELFF; cdr3_nt: TGTGCCAGCAGCCTCCGGGACAGGGGGCCCGCCGGGGAGCTGTTTTTT
d_call: TRBD2; clone_size: -; v_call: TRBV11-3; j_call: TRBJ2-1; cdr3_aa: CASTPRLLSGSSYNEQFF; cdr3_nt: TGTGCCAGCACCCCAAGATTATTGAGCGGGAGCTCCTACAATGAGCAGTTCTTC
d_call: TRBD1; clone_size: -; v_call: TRBV28; j_call: TRBJ2-7; cdr3_aa: CASSPIGTGIYEQYF; cdr3_nt: TGTGCCAGCAGCCCCATTGGGACAGGGATCTACGAGCAGTACTTC
d_call: -; clone_size: -; v_call: TRBV2; j_call: TRBJ1-1; cdr3_aa: CASSEEFMNTEAFF; cdr3_nt: TGTGCCAGCAGTGAAGAGTTCATGAACACTGAAGCTTTCTTT
d_call: -; clone_size: -; v_call: TRBV10-3; j_call: TRBJ2-7; cdr3_aa: CAISDGVSSVYEQYF; cdr3_nt: TGTGCCATCAGTGACGGGGTATCCAGCGTCTACGAGCAGTACTTC
d_call: -; clone_size: few; v_call: TRBV4-2; j_call: TRBJ2-3; cdr3_aa: CASSQDLLLIIF; cdr3_nt: TGTGCCAGCAGCCAAGATCTCCTCTTGATTATTTTT
d_call: -; clone_size: -; v_call: TRBV6-1; j_call: TRBJ2-1; cdr3_aa: CATGTFEQFF; cdr3_nt: TGTGCCACCGGGACATTTGAGCAGTTCTTC
d_call: -; clone_size: -; v_call: TRBV15; j_call: TRBJ1-1; cdr3_aa: CATSRDGGRVEAFF; cdr3_nt: TGTGCCACCAGCAGAGATGGGGGCAGGGTTGAAGCTTTCTTT
d_call: -; clone_size: many; v_call: TRBV7-6; j_call: TRBJ2-7; cdr3_aa: CASSLASAYEQYF; cdr3_nt: TGTGCCAGCAGCTTAGCTTCTGCATACGAGCAGTACTTC
d_call: -; clone_size: once; v_call: TRBV9; j_call: TRBJ2-3; cdr3_aa: CASSVGSQTTDTQYF; cdr3_nt: TGTGCCAGCAGCGTAGGCAGTCAGACCACAGATACGCAGTATTTT
d_call: -; clone_size: -; v_call: TRBV6-1; j_call: TRBJ2-7; cdr3_aa: CASSERVSYEQYF; cdr3_nt: TGTGCCAGCAGTGAACGGGTATCCTACGAGCAGTACTTC
d_call: TRBD2; clone_size: -; v_call: TRBV28; j_call: TRBJ2-7; cdr3_aa: CASRPYGGGVYEQYF; cdr3_nt: TGTGCCAGCAGACCATATGGGGGAGGGGTCTACGAGCAGTACTTC
d_call: -; clone_size: -; v_call: TRBV18; j_call: TRBJ2-7; cdr3_aa: CASSPLHWGQGEQYF; cdr3_nt: TGTGCCAGCTCACCCCTACACTGGGGCCAGGGCGAGCAGTACTTC
d_call: -; clone_size: -; v_call: TRBV6-1; j_call: TRBJ2-3; cdr3_aa: CASSEYASRDTQYF; cdr3_nt: TGTGCCAGCAGTGAATACGCTAGCAGAGATACGCAGTATTTT